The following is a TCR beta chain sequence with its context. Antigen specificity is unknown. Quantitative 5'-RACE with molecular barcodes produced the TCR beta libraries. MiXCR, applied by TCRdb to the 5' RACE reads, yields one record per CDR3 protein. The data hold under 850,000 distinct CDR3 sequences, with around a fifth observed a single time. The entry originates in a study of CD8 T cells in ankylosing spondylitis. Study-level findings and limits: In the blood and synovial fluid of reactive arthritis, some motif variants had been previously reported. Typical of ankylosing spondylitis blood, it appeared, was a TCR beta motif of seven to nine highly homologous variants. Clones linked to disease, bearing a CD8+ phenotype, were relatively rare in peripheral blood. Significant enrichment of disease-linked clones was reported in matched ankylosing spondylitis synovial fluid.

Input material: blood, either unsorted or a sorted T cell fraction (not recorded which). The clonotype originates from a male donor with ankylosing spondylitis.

The CDR3 region is CASSITSGTYNEQFF. The DNA of the CDR3 is TGTGCCAGTAGCATTACTAGCGGGACTTACAATGAGCAGTTCTTC. The V gene is TRBV19, the J gene TRBJ2-1, with TRBD2 matching over 10 bases. The CDR3 covers 15 residues. Germline trimming cut 6 bases from V and 4 bases from J; bases unmatched to any gene: 6. The germline CDR1 and CDR2 sequences are LNHDA and SQIVND (reference sequence).